The following is a TCR beta chain sequence with its context. As yet, its antigen is unknown. Naive CD8 cells were CD45RO-negative, positively selected for CCR7, excluding terminally differentiated effector memory CD45RA+ cells. These data are taken from a study of shared clonotypes between healthy human individuals. Study conclusions and caveats: A reduction in generation probabilities was seen for non-shared clonotypes relative to those shared by all four donors. Estimated clonotype richness was generally higher in naive than memory subsets.

V was clipped by 7 bases and J by 4 bases; unmatched bases: 6. Germline values: CDR1 MNHEY, CDR2 SMNVEV (reference sequence). This CDR3 comprises 14 residues. Genomic DNA from each subset was divided evenly over several immunoSEQ plates. Clones were read by immunoSEQ multiplex PCR, and TCRdb kept only the in-frame ones, dropping some. Counted here are under 1 million clones, around 93% occurring once; the ten biggest clones make up under 30%. Sequencing used naive CD8+ T cells sorted from blood. The gene calls are TRBV27 and TRBJ1-1; 10 nucleotides agree with TRBD1. The receptor comes from a man in his thirties or forties in good health. CDR3 loop: CASTPGQGGTEAFF. The CDR3 bases are TGTGCCAGCACCCCTGGACAGGGGGGCACTGAAGCTTTCTTT.